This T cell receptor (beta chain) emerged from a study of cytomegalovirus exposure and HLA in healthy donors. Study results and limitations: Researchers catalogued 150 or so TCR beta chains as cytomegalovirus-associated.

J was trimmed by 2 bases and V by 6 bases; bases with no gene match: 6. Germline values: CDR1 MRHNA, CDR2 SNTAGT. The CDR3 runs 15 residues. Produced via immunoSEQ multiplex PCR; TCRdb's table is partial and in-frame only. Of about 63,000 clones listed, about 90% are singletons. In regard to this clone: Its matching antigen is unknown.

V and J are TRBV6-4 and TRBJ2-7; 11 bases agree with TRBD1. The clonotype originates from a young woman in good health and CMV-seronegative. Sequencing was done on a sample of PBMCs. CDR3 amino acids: CASRKGQGGPYEQYF. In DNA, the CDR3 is TGTGCCAGCAGAAAGGGACAGGGGGGACCCTACGAGCAGTACTTC.